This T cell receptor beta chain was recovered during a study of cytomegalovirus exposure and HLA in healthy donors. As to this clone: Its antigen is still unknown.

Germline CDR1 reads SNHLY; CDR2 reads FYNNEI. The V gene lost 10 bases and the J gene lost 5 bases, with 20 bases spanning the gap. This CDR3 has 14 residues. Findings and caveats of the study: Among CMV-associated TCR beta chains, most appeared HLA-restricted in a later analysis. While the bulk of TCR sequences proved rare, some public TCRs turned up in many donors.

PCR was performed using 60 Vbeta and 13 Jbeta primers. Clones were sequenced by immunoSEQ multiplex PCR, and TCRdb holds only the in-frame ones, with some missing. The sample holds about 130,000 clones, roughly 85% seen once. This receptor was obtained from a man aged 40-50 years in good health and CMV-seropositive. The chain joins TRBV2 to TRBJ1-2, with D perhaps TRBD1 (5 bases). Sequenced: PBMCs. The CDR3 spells CANQGEGRAYGYTF. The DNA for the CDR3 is TGTGCCAACCAAGGGGAAGGGAGGGCTTATGGCTACACCTTC.